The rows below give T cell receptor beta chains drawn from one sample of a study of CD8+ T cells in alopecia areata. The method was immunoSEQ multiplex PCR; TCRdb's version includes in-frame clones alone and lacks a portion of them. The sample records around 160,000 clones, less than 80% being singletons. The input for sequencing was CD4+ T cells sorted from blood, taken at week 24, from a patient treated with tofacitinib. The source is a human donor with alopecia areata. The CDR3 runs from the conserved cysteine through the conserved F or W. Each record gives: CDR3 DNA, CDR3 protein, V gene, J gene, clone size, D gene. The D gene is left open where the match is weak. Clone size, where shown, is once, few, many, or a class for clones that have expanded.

DNA: TGCAGCGTTGAGAAGAGGCTTAACACTGAAGCTTTCTTT
CDR3: CSVEKRLNTEAFF
V: TRBV29-1
J: TRBJ1-1
size: .
D: .

DNA: TGTGCCAGCAGAAAGAGCCGGAGATCACCCCTCCACTTT
CDR3: CASRKSRRSPLHF
V: TRBV25-1
J: TRBJ1-6
size: .
D: .

DNA: TGCAGCGTTTTGAGGGGGTTTCGGGAGACCCAGTACTTC
CDR3: CSVLRGFRETQYF
V: TRBV29-1
J: TRBJ2-5
size: .
D: .

DNA: TGCAGCGTCGTAGGGACAGGCGTGCAAGAGACCCAGTACTTC
CDR3: CSVVGTGVQETQYF
V: TRBV29-1
J: TRBJ2-5
size: once
D: TRBD1

DNA: TGTGCCAGCAGCCAAGTGGTAGCGGTTGAGACCTACGAGCAGTACTTC
CDR3: CASSQVVAVETYEQYF
V: TRBV4-2
J: TRBJ2-7
size: .
D: .

DNA: TGTGCCAGCAGCGGGAGACTGGAGAACACTGAAGCTTTCTTT
CDR3: CASSGRLENTEAFF
V: TRBV5-5
J: TRBJ1-1
size: .
D: .

DNA: TGCAGCGTTGTTTTGGGGTACGAGCAGTACTTC
CDR3: CSVVLGYEQYF
V: TRBV29-1
J: TRBJ2-7
size: once
D: .

DNA: TGCAGCGTTGAAGATCCGGATGTAGGGCATAACTCTGGGGCCAACGTCCTGACTTTC
CDR3: CSVEDPDVGHNSGANVLTF
V: TRBV29-1
J: TRBJ2-6
size: .
D: .

DNA: TGTGCCAGCAGCCGACCCGGGCCCCCCTTTGACGAGCAGTACTTC
CDR3: CASSRPGPPFDEQYF
V: TRBV9
J: TRBJ2-7
size: .
D: .

DNA: TGTGCCAGCAGTTACAGGGGAGGTGACCTGTTTTTT
CDR3: CASSYRGGDLFF
V: TRBV6-5
J: TRBJ1-4
size: many
D: .

DNA: TGCAGCTCAGGACAGAGACAAGAGACCCAGTACTTC
CDR3: CSSGQRQETQYF
V: TRBV29-1
J: TRBJ2-5
size: .
D: .

DNA: TGTGCCAGCAGCCAAGAGGACAGGGGCTACGAGCAGTACTTC
CDR3: CASSQEDRGYEQYF
V: TRBV4-2
J: TRBJ2-7
size: .
D: TRBD1

DNA: TGCAGCGTTGATGCTAGCGGGGGTACAGAGACCCAGTACTTC
CDR3: CSVDASGGTETQYF
V: TRBV29-1
J: TRBJ2-5
size: few
D: TRBD2

DNA: TGTGCCAGCAGCTTGGTCCCCGGACAGTCCAACTATGGCTACACCTTC
CDR3: CASSLVPGQSNYGYTF
V: TRBV5-6
J: TRBJ1-2
size: .
D: .

DNA: TGCAGCGTCTCCCGGGGTAACACTGAAGCTTTCTTT
CDR3: CSVSRGNTEAFF
V: TRBV29-1
J: TRBJ1-1
size: few
D: .

DNA: TGTGCCACCAGCACCCGTCCCGTTTCAACGGAGACCCAGTACTTC
CDR3: CATSTRPVSTETQYF
V: TRBV15
J: TRBJ2-5
size: once
D: .

DNA: TGCGCCAGCAGCTTGGGCGGACTAGCGAGGGAAGAGACCCAGTACTTC
CDR3: CASSLGGLAREETQYF
V: TRBV5-1
J: TRBJ2-5
size: once
D: TRBD2

DNA: TGTGCCACCAGCAGAGGGACTAGCCGAGAGACCCAGTACTTC
CDR3: CATSRGTSRETQYF
V: TRBV15
J: TRBJ2-5
size: .
D: TRBD2

DNA: TGTGCCAGCAGTGCGATGGGGAACGGCCATTCACCCCTCCACTTT
CDR3: CASSAMGNGHSPLHF
V: TRBV25-1
J: TRBJ1-6
size: .
D: .

DNA: TGTGCCAGCAGTGATGGCCCCGTTTCACCCCTCCACTTT
CDR3: CASSDGPVSPLHF
V: TRBV2
J: TRBJ1-6
size: .
D: .

DNA: TGTGCCTGGAGAGCAACTGAAAACGGACACCCCTATGGCTACACCTTC
CDR3: CAWRATENGHPYGYTF
V: TRBV30
J: TRBJ1-2
size: .
D: .

DNA: TGCAGCGTCACTGGACTAGCGGGAGCCTACGAGCAGTACTTC
CDR3: CSVTGLAGAYEQYF
V: TRBV29-1
J: TRBJ2-7
size: .
D: TRBD2

DNA: TGTGCCAGCAGAGAAGGACAGGTGGGCAATCAGCCCCAGCATTTT
CDR3: CASREGQVGNQPQHF
V: TRBV2
J: TRBJ1-5
size: .
D: TRBD1

DNA: TGTGCCAGCAGAATCACAGGGATATCGTACGAGCAGTACTTC
CDR3: CASRITGISYEQYF
V: TRBV27
J: TRBJ2-7
size: .
D: .

DNA: TGTGCCAGCATCCGAGCCTCAGGACCCTATGGCTACACCTTC
CDR3: CASIRASGPYGYTF
V: TRBV6-1
J: TRBJ1-2
size: .
D: .

DNA: TGCAGCGTAGGATCGAACACTGAAGCTTTCTTT
CDR3: CSVGSNTEAFF
V: TRBV29-1
J: TRBJ1-1
size: few
D: .

DNA: TGCAGTGCCAAAATAGCAGAGACCCAGTACTTC
CDR3: CSAKIAETQYF
V: TRBV20-1
J: TRBJ2-5
size: .
D: .

DNA: TGTGCCAGCAGCTTTGACAGGGATAATGAGCAGTTCTTC
CDR3: CASSFDRDNEQFF
V: TRBV7-8
J: TRBJ2-1
size: .
D: TRBD1

DNA: TGTGCCAGCAGCCCCGCGGGGGAAGCTTTCTTT
CDR3: CASSPAGEAFF
V: TRBV7-2
J: TRBJ1-1
size: few
D: .

DNA: TGTGCCAGCAGCCCCTCCGGGGGTGAGACCCAGTACTTC
CDR3: CASSPSGGETQYF
V: TRBV7-2
J: TRBJ2-5
size: .
D: .

DNA: TGCAGCGTGGAGAGGGTAATGAACACTGAAGCTTTCTTT
CDR3: CSVERVMNTEAFF
V: TRBV29-1
J: TRBJ1-1
size: .
D: .

DNA: TGTGCCAGCAGTATCCGACGGTATACTAACTATGGCTACACCTTC
CDR3: CASSIRRYTNYGYTF
V: TRBV27
J: TRBJ1-2
size: few
D: .

DNA: TGTGCCAGCAGCTTGGCGTTTGGGGCTAGGGACACTGAAGCTTTCTTT
CDR3: CASSLAFGARDTEAFF
V: TRBV5-6
J: TRBJ1-1
size: .
D: .

DNA: TGTGCCAGTAGTGCGCCCCCGGGGTCAATGAACACTGAAGCTTTCTTT
CDR3: CASSAPPGSMNTEAFF
V: TRBV19
J: TRBJ1-1
size: .
D: .

DNA: TGTGCCACCAGCAGAGTCCAAGGACAGGGACGACTTCAGCCCCAGCATTTT
CDR3: CATSRVQGQGRLQPQHF
V: TRBV15
J: TRBJ1-5
size: few
D: TRBD1

DNA: TGCAGCCTCCAGGTGGGGACAGGCCAAGAGACCCAGTACTTC
CDR3: CSLQVGTGQETQYF
V: TRBV29-1
J: TRBJ2-5
size: .
D: TRBD1

DNA: TGTGCCAGCAGCGTTGGACAGGGGGCGCGGAATTCACCCCTCCACTTT
CDR3: CASSVGQGARNSPLHF
V: TRBV9
J: TRBJ1-6
size: .
D: TRBD1

DNA: TGTGCCAGCAGCTTAGTAACTACGGCGGGGACCCAGTACTTC
CDR3: CASSLVTTAGTQYF
V: TRBV11-2
J: TRBJ2-5
size: .
D: .

DNA: TGTGCCAGCAGCCCAGCGGGGGATAGCACAGATACGCAGTATTTT
CDR3: CASSPAGDSTDTQYF
V: TRBV7-2
J: TRBJ2-3
size: .
D: TRBD2

DNA: TGTGCCAGCAGACCACGACAGACGAACACTGAAGCTTTCTTT
CDR3: CASRPRQTNTEAFF
V: TRBV6-1
J: TRBJ1-1
size: .
D: .

DNA: TGTGCCAGCAGTGATGAGGGTTATGGCTACACCTTC
CDR3: CASSDEGYGYTF
V: TRBV25-1
J: TRBJ1-2
size: .
D: .

DNA: TGTGCCAGCTCACCGGACTCAACCGCGATGGGCACTGAAGCTTTCTTT
CDR3: CASSPDSTAMGTEAFF
V: TRBV18
J: TRBJ1-1
size: once
D: .

DNA: TGTGCCAGCAGCCAGTCACAGGGTGCAGATACGCAGTATTTT
CDR3: CASSQSQGADTQYF
V: TRBV4-2
J: TRBJ2-3
size: .
D: .

DNA: TGCGCCAGCAGCTTGGCCGGTTACTCCTACAATGAGCAGTTCTTC
CDR3: CASSLAGYSYNEQFF
V: TRBV5-1
J: TRBJ2-1
size: .
D: .

DNA: TGTGCCCATGGTCGGGAGAACACTGAAGCTTTCTTT
CDR3: CAHGRENTEAFF
V: TRBV30
J: TRBJ1-1
size: .
D: .